The rows below give T cell receptor beta chains drawn from one sample of a study of PD-L1 blockade in urothelial cancer. The data were produced by immunoSEQ multiplex PCR, yet TCRdb's version contains in-frame clones alone and is incomplete. The table shows under 45,000 clones, with about 79% occurring only once. This material consisted of PBMCs, taken around atezolizumab (anti-PD-L1) treatment. Receptor source: a man aged 55 to 69 with urothelial cancer. Both conserved end residues are part of each CDR3. The D gene is left open where the match is weak. Not all rows give a size; the values are once, few, many and, for expanded clones, a class.

d_gene	abundance	len	v_gene	j_gene	CDR3aa	CDR3nt
.	.	15	TRBV5-1	TRBJ2-5	CASSRGGGRQETQYF	TGCGCCAGCAGCCGGGGAGGGGGGCGCCAAGAGACCCAGTACTTC
TRBD2	.	15	TRBV5-1	TRBJ2-7	CASSLLAGGFYEQYF	TGCGCCAGCAGCTTGCTAGCGGGGGGATTTTACGAGCAGTACTTC
.	.	14	TRBV28	TRBJ2-7	CASSLSSRVYEQYF	TGTGCCAGCAGTTTATCCTCAAGAGTCTACGAGCAGTACTTC
.	.	16	TRBV2	TRBJ1-5	CASSDGSEYSNQPQHF	TGTGCCAGCAGTGATGGGTCGGAGTATAGCAATCAGCCCCAGCATTTT
.	.	14	TRBV28	TRBJ2-3	CASREQSSTDTQYF	TGTGCCAGCCGGGAGCAATCTAGCACAGATACGCAGTATTTT
TRBD1	.	14	TRBV6-1	TRBJ1-5	CASSEGQVNQPQHF	TGTGCCAGCAGTGAGGGACAGGTCAATCAGCCCCAGCATTTT
.	.	15	TRBV6-5	TRBJ2-3	CASSYQQPPTDTQYF	TGTGCCAGCAGTTATCAACAGCCCCCCACAGATACGCAGTATTTT
.	.	16	TRBV13	TRBJ2-1	CASSREGQEADDEQFF	TGTGCCAGCAGCAGGGAGGGACAGGAGGCTGACGATGAGCAGTTCTTC
TRBD1	few	12	TRBV30	TRBJ1-1	CAWDRGNTEAFF	TGTGCCTGGGACAGGGGGAACACTGAAGCTTTCTTT
.	.	16	TRBV19	TRBJ1-5	CASSSTVRGGNQPQHF	TGTGCCAGTAGTTCGACTGTCAGGGGCGGCAATCAGCCCCAGCATTTT
.	.	17	TRBV28	TRBJ2-4	CASSPRQGRGQENIQYF	TGTGCCAGCAGTCCGCGACAGGGGAGGGGGCAAGAAAACATTCAGTACTTC
.	few	13	TRBV2	TRBJ2-5	CASSEADSETQYF	TGTGCCAGCAGTGAAGCGGACTCGGAGACCCAGTACTTC
.	.	15	TRBV9	TRBJ1-4	CASSVAQGLAEKLFF	TGTGCCAGCAGCGTAGCGCAGGGGTTGGCTGAAAAACTGTTTTTT
.	.	14	TRBV19	TRBJ2-7	CASSLGGRSYEQYF	TGTGCCAGTAGTCTGGGGGGTAGATCCTACGAGCAGTACTTC
TRBD2	.	14	TRBV5-1	TRBJ2-7	CASSQGLAINEQYF	TGCGCCAGCAGCCAGGGACTAGCGATCAACGAGCAGTACTTC
.	.	13	TRBV30	TRBJ1-1	CAWSDRAGTEAFF	TGTGCCTGGAGTGACAGGGCGGGCACTGAAGCTTTCTTT
TRBD1	.	15	TRBV18	TRBJ2-5	CASSPGQGGQETQYF	TGTGCCAGCTCACCAGGACAGGGGGGCCAAGAGACCCAGTACTTC
TRBD2	.	18	TRBV7-6	TRBJ2-3	CASSLGLAGGFSTDTQYF	TGTGCCAGCAGCCTGGGACTAGCGGGGGGTTTTAGCACAGATACGCAGTATTTT
TRBD2	.	20	TRBV4-2	TRBJ2-3	CASSVDSGLAGGLRTDTQYF	TGTGCCAGCAGCGTCGATAGTGGGCTAGCGGGGGGGCTACGCACAGATACGCAGTATTTT
.	.	16	TRBV7-6	TRBJ2-7	CASSSFARGYTYEQYF	TGTGCCAGCAGCTCCTTCGCCAGGGGCTATACCTACGAGCAGTACTTC
.	.	15	TRBV7-9	TRBJ2-7	CASSQQQSFSYEQYF	TGTGCCAGCAGCCAACAACAGTCCTTTTCCTACGAGCAGTACTTC
TRBD1	.	17	TRBV5-1	TRBJ2-1	CASSLSSGGGAYNEQFF	TGCGCCAGCAGCTTGAGCTCAGGGGGCGGCGCCTACAATGAGCAGTTCTTC
.	.	14	TRBV28	TRBJ2-7	CASSSPESSYEQYF	TGTGCCAGCAGTTCACCGGAGAGCTCCTACGAGCAGTACTTC
TRBD1	.	15	TRBV18	TRBJ1-3	CASSPGTGFGNTIYF	TGTGCCAGCTCACCGGGGACAGGGTTCGGAAACACCATATATTTT
.	.	14	TRBV6-1	TRBJ1-1	CASSRNRGKGEAFF	TGTGCCAGCAGCCGAAACCGGGGTAAAGGGGAAGCTTTCTTT
TRBD2	.	16	TRBV19	TRBJ2-5	CASSIESAGGGETQYF	TGTGCCAGTAGTATAGAATCAGCGGGGGGCGGAGAGACCCAGTACTTC
TRBD2	.	16	TRBV2	TRBJ2-3	CASSEAMGREGDTQYF	TGTGCCAGCAGTGAAGCGATGGGACGGGAGGGAGATACGCAGTATTTT
.	.	17	TRBV28	TRBJ1-3	CASSDAGGAPPGNTIYF	TGTGCCAGCAGCGACGCTGGGGGGGCGCCCCCTGGAAACACCATATATTTT
.	.	14	TRBV19	TRBJ1-5	CASRRTVSNQPQHF	TGTGCCAGTAGACGGACAGTTAGCAATCAGCCCCAGCATTTT
.	.	15	TRBV7-2	TRBJ2-3	CASSPTGYEADTQYF	TGTGCCAGCAGTCCTACAGGGTATGAGGCAGATACGCAGTATTTT
.	.	14	TRBV28	TRBJ1-6	CASRSGTTVSPLHF	TGTGCCAGCAGAAGCGGGACCACAGTTTCACCCCTCCACTTT
.	once	17	TRBV7-8	TRBJ2-7	CASSLGGGILTDYEQYF	TGTGCCAGCAGCTTAGGTGGCGGCATCCTGACTGACTACGAGCAGTACTTC
.	.	11	TRBV20-1	TRBJ1-4	CTPAREEKLFF	TGCACCCCCGCCCGGGAAGAAAAACTGTTTTTT
TRBD1	.	18	TRBV27	TRBJ1-2	CASSLGQQGKNKNYGYTF	TGTGCCAGCAGTTTAGGCCAACAGGGGAAGAACAAGAACTATGGCTACACCTTC
.	.	13	TRBV6-1	TRBJ2-3	CASSGTNTDTQYF	TGTGCCAGCAGTGGGACTAACACCGATACGCAGTATTTT